This T cell receptor beta chain emerged from a study of cytotoxic CD8 clonotypes in ibrutinib-treated CLL. General study points: Clonality went higher at ibrutinib response and then dropped back toward baseline at progression. Among the clonotypes, public ones were uncommon and contracted or held stable on treatment.

Deep sequencing aimed at 1 in 200,000 to 1 in 1 million T cells' resolution. TCRdb keeps only in-frame clones here, not all; method: immunoSEQ multiplex PCR. This sample has about 140,000 clones, with roughly 90% found just once. Trimming pared 5 bases from V and 10 bases from J, leaving 21 bases between. This CDR3 spans 14 amino acids. Germline CDR1 and CDR2: MNHEY and SMNVEV (reference sequence). As input for TCR beta libraries, roughly 2 micrograms of genomic DNA came from cryopreserved PBMCs. Comments on this clone: What it binds is unknown.

The receptor was derived from a human donor with chronic lymphocytic leukemia. The sequencing used PBMCs, collected after 12 months of ibrutinib treatment. V gene TRBV27 combines with J gene TRBJ2-7; no firm D call. The CDR3: CASSIIERASPQYF. CDR3 sequence (DNA): TGTGCCAGCAGTATAATCGAAAGAGCTTCCCCCCAGTACTTC.